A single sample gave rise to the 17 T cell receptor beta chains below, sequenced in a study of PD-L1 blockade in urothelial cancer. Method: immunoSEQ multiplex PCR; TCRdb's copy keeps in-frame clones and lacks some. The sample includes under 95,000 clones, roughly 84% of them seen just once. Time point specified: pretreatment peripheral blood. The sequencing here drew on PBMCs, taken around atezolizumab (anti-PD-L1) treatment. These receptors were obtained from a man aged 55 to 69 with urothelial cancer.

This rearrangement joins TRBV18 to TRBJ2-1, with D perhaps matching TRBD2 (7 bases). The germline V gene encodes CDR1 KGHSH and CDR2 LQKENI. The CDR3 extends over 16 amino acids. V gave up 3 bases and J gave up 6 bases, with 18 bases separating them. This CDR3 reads CASSPSGAGVLNEQFF. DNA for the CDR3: TGTGCCAGCTCACCCTCGGGGGCGGGAGTCCTCAATGAGCAGTTCTTC.

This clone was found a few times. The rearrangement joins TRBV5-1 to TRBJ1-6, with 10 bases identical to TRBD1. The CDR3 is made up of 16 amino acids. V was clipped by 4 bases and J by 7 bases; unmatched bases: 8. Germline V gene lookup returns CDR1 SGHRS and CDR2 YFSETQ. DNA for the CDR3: TGCGCCAGCAGCGCCGAGACAGGGGGCAACAATTCACCCCTCCACTTT. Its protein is CASSAETGGNNSPLHF.

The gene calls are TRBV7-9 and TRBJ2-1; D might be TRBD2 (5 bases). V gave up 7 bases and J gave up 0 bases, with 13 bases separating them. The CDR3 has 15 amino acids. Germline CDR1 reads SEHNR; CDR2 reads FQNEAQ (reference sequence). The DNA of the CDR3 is TGTGCCAGCACCAATGGACTGAGCTCCTACAATGAGCAGTTCTTC. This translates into CASTNGLSSYNEQFF.

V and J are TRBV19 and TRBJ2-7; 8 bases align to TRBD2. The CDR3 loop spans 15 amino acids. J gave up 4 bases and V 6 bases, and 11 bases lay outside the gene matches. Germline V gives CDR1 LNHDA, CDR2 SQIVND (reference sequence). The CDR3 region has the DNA TGTGCCAGTAGGGGTAGCGGGAAGGGTCTATACGAGCAGTACTTC. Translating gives CASRGSGKGLYEQYF.

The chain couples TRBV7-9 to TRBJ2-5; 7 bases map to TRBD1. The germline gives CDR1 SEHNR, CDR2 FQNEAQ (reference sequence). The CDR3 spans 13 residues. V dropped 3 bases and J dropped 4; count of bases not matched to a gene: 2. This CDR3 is CASSLTGPETQYF. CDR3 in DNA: TGTGCCAGCAGCTTGACAGGGCCAGAGACCCAGTACTTC.

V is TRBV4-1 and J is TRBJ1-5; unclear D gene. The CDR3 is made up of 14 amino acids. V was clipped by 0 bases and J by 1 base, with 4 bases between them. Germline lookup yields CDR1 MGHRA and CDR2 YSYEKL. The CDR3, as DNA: TGCGCCAGCAGCCAAGAGCGGAGCAATCAGCCCCAGCATTTT. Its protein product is CASSQERSNQPQHF.

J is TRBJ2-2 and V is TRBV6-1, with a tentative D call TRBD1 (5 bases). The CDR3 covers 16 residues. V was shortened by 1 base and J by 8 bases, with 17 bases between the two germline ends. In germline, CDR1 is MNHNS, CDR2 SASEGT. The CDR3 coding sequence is TGTGCCAGCAGTGAAGGGGGCAGCCCGAGTAGAGGGGAGCTGTTTTTT. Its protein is CASSEGGSPSRGELFF.

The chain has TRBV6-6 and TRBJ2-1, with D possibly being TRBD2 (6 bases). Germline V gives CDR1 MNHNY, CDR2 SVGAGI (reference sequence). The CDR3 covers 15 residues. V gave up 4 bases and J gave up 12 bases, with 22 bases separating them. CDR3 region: CASSFSHRDSEPQFF. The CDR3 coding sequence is TGTGCCAGCAGTTTCTCCCACCGGGACTCCGAACCGCAGTTCTTC.

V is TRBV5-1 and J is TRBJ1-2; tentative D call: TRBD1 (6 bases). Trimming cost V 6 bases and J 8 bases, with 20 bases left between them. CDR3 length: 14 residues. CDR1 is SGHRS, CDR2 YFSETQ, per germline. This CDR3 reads CASKFFGGADGYTF. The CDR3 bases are TGCGCCAGCAAATTCTTTGGGGGGGCGGACGGCTACACCTTC.

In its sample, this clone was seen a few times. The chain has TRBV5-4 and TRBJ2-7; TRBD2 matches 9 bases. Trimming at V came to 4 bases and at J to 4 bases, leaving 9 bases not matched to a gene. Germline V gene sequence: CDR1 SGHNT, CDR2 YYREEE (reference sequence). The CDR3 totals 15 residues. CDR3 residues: CASSRSLAGRYEQYF. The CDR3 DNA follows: TGTGCCAGCAGCAGGTCCCTAGCGGGAAGGTACGAGCAGTACTTC.

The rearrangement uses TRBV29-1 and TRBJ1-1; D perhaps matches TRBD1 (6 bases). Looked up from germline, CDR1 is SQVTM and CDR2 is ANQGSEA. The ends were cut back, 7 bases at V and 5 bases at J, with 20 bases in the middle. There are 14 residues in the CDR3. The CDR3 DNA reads TGCAGCGCCGAGAAACCGGGACAAGGGACTGAAGCTTTCTTT. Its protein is CSAEKPGQGTEAFF.

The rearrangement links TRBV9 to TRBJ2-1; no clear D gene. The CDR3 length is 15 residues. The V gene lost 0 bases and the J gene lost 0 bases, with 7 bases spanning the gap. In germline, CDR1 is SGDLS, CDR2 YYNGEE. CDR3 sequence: CASSVDPSSYNEQFF. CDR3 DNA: TGTGCCAGCAGCGTAGACCCGAGCTCCTACAATGAGCAGTTCTTC.

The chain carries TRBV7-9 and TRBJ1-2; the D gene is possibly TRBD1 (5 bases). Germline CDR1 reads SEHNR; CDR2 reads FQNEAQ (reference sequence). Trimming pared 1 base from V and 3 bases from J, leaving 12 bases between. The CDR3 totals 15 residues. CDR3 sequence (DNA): TGTGCCAGCAGCTTAGGAGACAGCTCTCACTATGGCTACACCTTC. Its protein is CASSLGDSSHYGYTF.

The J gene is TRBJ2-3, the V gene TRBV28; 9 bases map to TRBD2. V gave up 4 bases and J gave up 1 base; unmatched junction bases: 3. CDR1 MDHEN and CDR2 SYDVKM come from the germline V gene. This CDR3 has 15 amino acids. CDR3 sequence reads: CASSSPSGGTDTQYF. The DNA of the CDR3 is TGTGCCAGCAGTTCTCCTAGCGGGGGCACAGATACGCAGTATTTT.

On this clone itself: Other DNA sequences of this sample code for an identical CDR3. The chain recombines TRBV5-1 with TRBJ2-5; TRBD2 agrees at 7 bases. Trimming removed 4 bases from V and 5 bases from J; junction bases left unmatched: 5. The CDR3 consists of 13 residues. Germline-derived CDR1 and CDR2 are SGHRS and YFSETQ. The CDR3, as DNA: TGCGCCAGCAGCCCGGTGGGGGGGGAGACCCAGTACTTC. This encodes CASSPVGGETQYF.

CDR3 loop: CASSQDADRVFSTDTQYF. CDR3 nucleotide sequence: TGCGCCAGCAGCCAAGATGCGGACAGAGTATTTAGCACAGATACGCAGTATTTT. The chain combines TRBV4-3 with TRBJ2-3; tentatively, D is TRBD1 (6 bases). There are 18 residues in the CDR3. Trimming shortened V by 0 bases and J by 0 bases, and 16 bases separated the two germline ends. Germline lookup yields CDR1 LGHNA and CDR2 YSLEER.

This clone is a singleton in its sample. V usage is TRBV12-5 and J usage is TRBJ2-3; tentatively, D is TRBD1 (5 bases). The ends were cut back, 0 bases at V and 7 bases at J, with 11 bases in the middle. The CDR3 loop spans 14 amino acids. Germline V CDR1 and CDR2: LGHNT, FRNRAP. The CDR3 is CASGLVRTGHTQYF. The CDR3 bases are TGTGCTAGTGGTTTGGTCCGTACAGGACATACGCAGTATTTT.